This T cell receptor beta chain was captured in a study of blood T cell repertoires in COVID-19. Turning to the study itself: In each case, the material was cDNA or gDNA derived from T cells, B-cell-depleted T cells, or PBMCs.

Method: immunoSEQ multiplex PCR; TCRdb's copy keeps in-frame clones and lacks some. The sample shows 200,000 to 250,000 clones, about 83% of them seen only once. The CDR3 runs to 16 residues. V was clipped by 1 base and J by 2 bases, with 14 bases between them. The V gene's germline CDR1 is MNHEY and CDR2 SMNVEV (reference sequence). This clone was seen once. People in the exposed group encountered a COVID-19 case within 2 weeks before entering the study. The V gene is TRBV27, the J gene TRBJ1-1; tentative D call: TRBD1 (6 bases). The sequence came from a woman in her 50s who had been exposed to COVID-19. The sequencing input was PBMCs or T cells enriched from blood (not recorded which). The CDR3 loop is CASSLYTGIGNTEAFF. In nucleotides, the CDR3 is TGTGCCAGCAGTTTATACACAGGGATTGGAAACACTGAAGCTTTCTTT.